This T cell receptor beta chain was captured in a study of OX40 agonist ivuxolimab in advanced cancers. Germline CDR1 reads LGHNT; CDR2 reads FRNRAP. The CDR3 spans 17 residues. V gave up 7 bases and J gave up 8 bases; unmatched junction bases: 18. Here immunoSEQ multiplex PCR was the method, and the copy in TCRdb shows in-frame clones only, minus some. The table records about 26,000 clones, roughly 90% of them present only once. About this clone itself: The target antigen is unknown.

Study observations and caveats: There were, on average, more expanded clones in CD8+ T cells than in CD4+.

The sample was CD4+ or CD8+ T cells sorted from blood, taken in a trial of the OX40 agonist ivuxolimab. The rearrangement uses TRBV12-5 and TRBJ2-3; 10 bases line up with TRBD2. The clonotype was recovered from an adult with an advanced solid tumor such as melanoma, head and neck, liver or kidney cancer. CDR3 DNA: TGTGCTAGTGCTCCCGACGCCTCGAGGACTAGCGGACGTACGCAGTATTTT. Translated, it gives CASAPDASRTSGRTQYF.